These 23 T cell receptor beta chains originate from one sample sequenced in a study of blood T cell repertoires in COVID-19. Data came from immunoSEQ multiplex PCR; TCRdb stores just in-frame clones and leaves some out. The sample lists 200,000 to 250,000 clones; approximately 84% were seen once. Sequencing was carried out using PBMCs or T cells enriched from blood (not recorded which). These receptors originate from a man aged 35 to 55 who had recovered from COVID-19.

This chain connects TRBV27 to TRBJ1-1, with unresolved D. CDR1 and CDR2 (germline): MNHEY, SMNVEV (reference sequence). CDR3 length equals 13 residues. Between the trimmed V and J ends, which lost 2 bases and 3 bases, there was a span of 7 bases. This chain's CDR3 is CASSLVAYTEAFF. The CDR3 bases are TGTGCCAGCAGTTTAGTGGCATACACTGAAGCTTTCTTT.

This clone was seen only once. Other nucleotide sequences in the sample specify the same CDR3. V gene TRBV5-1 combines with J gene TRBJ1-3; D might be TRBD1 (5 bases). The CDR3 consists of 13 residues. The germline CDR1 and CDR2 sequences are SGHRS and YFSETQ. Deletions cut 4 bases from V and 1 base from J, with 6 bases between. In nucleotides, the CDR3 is TGCGCCAGCAGCCCAGGGTCTGGAAACACCATATATTTT. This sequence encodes CASSPGSGNTIYF.

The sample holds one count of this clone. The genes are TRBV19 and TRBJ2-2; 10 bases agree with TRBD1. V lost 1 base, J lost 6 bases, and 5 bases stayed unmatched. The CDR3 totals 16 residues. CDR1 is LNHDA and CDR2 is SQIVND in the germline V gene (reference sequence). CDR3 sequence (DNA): TGTGCCAGTAGTATAGTGGGACAGGGGAAGTCCGGGGAGCTGTTTTTT. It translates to CASSIVGQGKSGELFF.

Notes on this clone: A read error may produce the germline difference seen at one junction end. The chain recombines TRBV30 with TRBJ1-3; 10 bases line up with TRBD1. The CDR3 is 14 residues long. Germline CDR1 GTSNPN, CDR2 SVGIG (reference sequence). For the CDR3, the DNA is TGTGCCTGGAGTGCAGAGACAGGGGGCCCGCCGCGAAATTTT. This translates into CAWSAETGGPPRNF.

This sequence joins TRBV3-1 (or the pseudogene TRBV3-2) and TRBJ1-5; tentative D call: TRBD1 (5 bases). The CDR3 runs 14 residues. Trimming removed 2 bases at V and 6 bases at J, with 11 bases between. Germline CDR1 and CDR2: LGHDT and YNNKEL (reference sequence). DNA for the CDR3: TGTGCCAGCAGCCAATATGGGGGAGGTCAGCCCCAGCATTTT. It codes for CASSQYGGGQPQHF.

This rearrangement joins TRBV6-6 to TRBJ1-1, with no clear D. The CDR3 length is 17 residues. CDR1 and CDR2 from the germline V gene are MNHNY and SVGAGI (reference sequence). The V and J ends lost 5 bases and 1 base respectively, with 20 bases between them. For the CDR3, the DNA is TGTGCCAGCAGTCCTAATCTCCCCGGTAAAAGGAACACTGAAGCTTTCTTT. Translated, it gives CASSPNLPGKRNTEAFF.

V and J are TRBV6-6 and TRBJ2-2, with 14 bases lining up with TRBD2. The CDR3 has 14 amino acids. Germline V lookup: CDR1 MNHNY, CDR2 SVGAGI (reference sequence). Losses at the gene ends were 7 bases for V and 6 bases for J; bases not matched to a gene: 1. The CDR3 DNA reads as TGTGCCAGCACGGGACTAGCGGGGGCCGGGGAGCTGTTTTTT. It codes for CASTGLAGAGELFF.

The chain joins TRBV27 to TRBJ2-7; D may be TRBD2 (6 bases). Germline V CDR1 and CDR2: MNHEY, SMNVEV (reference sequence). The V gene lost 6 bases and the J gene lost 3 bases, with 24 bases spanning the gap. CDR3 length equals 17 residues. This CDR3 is CASRKTHGGGLFYEQYF. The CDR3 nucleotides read TGTGCCAGCAGAAAGACACATGGGGGAGGCCTCTTCTACGAGCAGTACTTC.

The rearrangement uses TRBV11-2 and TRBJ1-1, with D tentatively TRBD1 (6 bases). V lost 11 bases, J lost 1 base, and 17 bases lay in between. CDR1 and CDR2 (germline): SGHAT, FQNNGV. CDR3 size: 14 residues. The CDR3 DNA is TGTGCCTGCCGGTACAGGGTGGCGAACACTGAAGCTTTCTTT. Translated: CACRYRVANTEAFF.

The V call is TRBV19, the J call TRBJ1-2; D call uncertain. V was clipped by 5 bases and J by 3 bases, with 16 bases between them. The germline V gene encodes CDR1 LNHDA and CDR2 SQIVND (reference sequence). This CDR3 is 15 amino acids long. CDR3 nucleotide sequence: TGTGCCAGTAGTGCCGGGTCTCTCGGGGACTATGGCTACACCTTC. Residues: CASSAGSLGDYGYTF. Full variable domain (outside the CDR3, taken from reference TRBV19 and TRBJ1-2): DGGITQSPKYLFRKEGQNVTLSCEQNLNHDAMYWYRQDPGQGLRLIYYSQIVNDFQKGDIAEGYSVSREKKESFPLTVTSAQKNPTAFYLCASSAGSLGDYGYTFGSGTRLTVV.

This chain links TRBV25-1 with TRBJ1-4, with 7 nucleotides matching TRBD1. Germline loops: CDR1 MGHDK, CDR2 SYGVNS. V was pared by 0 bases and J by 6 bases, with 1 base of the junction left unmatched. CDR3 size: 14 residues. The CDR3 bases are TGTGCCAGCAGTGAATATAGGGGGCATGAAAAACTGTTTTTT. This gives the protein CASSEYRGHEKLFF.

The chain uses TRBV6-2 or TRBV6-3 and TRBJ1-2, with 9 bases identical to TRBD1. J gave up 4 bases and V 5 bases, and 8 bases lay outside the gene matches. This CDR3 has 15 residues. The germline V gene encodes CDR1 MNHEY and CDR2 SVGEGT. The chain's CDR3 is CASSNRDRDGYGYTF. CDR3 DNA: TGTGCCAGCAGTAACCGGGACAGGGACGGCTATGGCTACACCTTC.

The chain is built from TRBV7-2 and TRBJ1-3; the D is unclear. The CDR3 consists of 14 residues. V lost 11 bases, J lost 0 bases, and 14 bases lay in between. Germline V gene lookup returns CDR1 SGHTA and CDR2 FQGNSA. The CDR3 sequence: CASRLGPSGNTIYF. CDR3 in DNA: TGTGCCTCGCGTTTGGGCCCCTCTGGAAACACCATATATTTT.

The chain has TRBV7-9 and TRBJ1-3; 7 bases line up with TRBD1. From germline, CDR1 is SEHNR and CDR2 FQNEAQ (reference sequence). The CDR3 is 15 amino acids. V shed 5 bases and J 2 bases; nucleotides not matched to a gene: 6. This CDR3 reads CASSPGQPTGNTIYF. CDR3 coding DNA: TGTGCCAGCAGCCCGGGACAGCCTACTGGAAACACCATATATTTT.

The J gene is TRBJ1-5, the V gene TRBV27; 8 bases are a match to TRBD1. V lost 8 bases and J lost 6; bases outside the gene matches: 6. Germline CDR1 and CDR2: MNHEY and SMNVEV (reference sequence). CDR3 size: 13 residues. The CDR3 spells CASRPGTGQPQHF. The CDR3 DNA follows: TGTGCCAGCCGCCCCGGGACAGGTCAGCCCCAGCATTTT.

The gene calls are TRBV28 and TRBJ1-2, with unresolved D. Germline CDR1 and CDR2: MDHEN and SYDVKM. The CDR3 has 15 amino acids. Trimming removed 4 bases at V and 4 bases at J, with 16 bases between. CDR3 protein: CASSSRRGLSYGYTF. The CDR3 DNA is TGTGCCAGCAGTTCTCGACGCGGCTTGTCCTATGGCTACACCTTC.

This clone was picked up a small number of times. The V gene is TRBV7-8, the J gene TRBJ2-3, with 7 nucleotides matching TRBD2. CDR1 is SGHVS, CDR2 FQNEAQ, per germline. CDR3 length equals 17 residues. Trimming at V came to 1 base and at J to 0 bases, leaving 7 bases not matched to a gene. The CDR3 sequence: CASSLEVLAFSTDTQYF. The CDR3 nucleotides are TGTGCCAGCAGCTTAGAGGTACTAGCGTTTAGCACAGATACGCAGTATTTT.

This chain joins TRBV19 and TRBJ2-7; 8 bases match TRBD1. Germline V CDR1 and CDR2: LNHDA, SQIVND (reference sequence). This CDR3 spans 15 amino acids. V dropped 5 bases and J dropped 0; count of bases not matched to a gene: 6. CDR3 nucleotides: TGTGCCAGTAGTCCAGGGACAGGTGACTCCTACGAGCAGTACTTC. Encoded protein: CASSPGTGDSYEQYF.

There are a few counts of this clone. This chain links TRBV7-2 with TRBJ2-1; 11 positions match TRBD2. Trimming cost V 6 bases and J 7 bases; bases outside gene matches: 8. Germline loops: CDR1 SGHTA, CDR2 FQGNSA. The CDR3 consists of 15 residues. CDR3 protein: CASRSSGGALNEQFF. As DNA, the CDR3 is TGTGCCAGCAGAAGTAGCGGGGGGGCTCTTAATGAGCAGTTCTTC.

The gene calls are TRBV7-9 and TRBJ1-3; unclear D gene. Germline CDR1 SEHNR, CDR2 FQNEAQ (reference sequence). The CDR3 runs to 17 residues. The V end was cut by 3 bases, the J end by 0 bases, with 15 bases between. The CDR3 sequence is CASSFGLGSPSGNTIYF. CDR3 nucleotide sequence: TGTGCCAGCAGCTTTGGGCTGGGCAGCCCCTCTGGAAACACCATATATTTT.

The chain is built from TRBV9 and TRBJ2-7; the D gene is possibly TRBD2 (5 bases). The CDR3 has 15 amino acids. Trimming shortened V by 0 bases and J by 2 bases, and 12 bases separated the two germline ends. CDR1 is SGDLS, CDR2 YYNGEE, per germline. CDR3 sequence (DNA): TGTGCCAGCAGCGTAGACGCTAGCCGAACCTACGAGCAGTACTTC. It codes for CASSVDASRTYEQYF.

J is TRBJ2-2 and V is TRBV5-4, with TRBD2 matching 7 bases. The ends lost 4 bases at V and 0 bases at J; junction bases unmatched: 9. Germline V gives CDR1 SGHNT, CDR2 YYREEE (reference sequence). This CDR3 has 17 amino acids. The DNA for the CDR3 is TGTGCCAGCAGCCTCGAGCGGGGTGCCTCGAACACCGGGGAGCTGTTTTTT. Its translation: CASSLERGASNTGELFF.

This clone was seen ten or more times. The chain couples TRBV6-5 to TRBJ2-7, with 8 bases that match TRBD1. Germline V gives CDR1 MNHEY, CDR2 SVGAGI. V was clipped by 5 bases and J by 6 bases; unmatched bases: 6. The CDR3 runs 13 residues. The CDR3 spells CASSTQGVVEQYF. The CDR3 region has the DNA TGTGCCAGCAGTACACAGGGGGTGGTCGAGCAGTACTTC.